This T cell receptor (beta chain) emerged from a study of blood T cells in healthy people across ages. Alongside a J-beta primer mix, a sample-barcoded 5' primer served in a second PCR lasting 7 to 11 cycles. MiXCR, run by TCRdb on the 5' RACE reads, gives a single entry per CDR3 protein. The sample yields 1.5 million to 2 million distinct CDR3 sequences, 30% to 40% seen once. This CDR3 has 15 amino acids. V lost 1 base to trimming and J lost 7 bases, with 16 bases between them. CDR1 is LNHDA, CDR2 SQIVND, per germline (reference sequence). This TCR derives from a human donor in good health. The sample was blood. The rearrangement joins TRBV19 to TRBJ1-2; D possibly corresponds to TRBD1 (6 bases). Here the CDR3 reads CASSIGGGAYGGYTF. The CDR3 DNA reads TGTGCCAGTAGTATAGGTGGGGGGGCGTACGGTGGCTACACCTTC. Full variable domain (rest looked up from reference TRBV19 and TRBJ1-2): DGGITQSPKYLFRKEGQNVTLSCEQNLNHDAMYWYRQDPGQGLRLIYYSQIVNDFQKGDIAEGYSVSREKKESFPLTVTSAQKNPTAFYLCASSIGGGAYGGYTFGSGTRLTVV.